A selection of T cell receptor beta chains follows, all from one sample in a study of B cell selection in AIRE deficiency. Assay used: immunoSEQ multiplex PCR; TCRdb lists only in-frame clones, some missing. The sample lists approximately 18,000 clones; around 93% were seen once. Sample: CD4+CD25+ Tregs sorted from PBMCs. The receptors here all came from a human donor in good health. The CDR3 runs from the conserved cysteine through the conserved F or W. D genes are given only for firm matches. Not all rows give a size; the values are once, few, many and, for expanded clones, a class.

DNA,CDR3,V,D,size,J
TGTGCCAGCTCACAAGTAGCGGGATCCCCCTCAGGGCAGTACTTC,CASSQVAGSPSGQYF,TRBV18,TRBD2,.,TRBJ2-7
TGTGCCAGCAGCCTTACTGACAGGGGGGGCAACTACGAGCAGTACTTC,CASSLTDRGGNYEQYF,TRBV11-2,TRBD1,once,TRBJ2-7
TGTGCCAGCAGCTTATTGGGGTATTCCCTCTACGAGCAGTACTTC,CASSLLGYSLYEQYF,TRBV7-9,.,.,TRBJ2-7
TGTGCCAGCAGCTTATGGAGTAGCGGGAGCGGGGGGGATACGCAGTATTTT,CASSLWSSGSGGDTQYF,TRBV7-2,TRBD2,.,TRBJ2-3
TGTGCCAGTAGTATAGTGGGGCTTTCTGGAAACACCATATATTTT,CASSIVGLSGNTIYF,TRBV19,.,.,TRBJ1-3
TGTGCCAGCAGCGAGGCTACAGGGTGGTCGGATACGCAGTATTTT,CASSEATGWSDTQYF,TRBV5-4,.,.,TRBJ2-3
TGTGCCAGCAGCCACTCGCACAGGGGCGGCTACGAGCAGTACTTC,CASSHSHRGGYEQYF,TRBV4-2,TRBD1,.,TRBJ2-7
TGTGCCAGCAGTTTACAGCGGGGAGCCAAAAACATTCAGTACTTC,CASSLQRGAKNIQYF,TRBV27,TRBD2,.,TRBJ2-4
TGTGCCAGCTCACCACAACAAGAAATGAACACTGAAGCTTTCTTT,CASSPQQEMNTEAFF,TRBV18,.,.,TRBJ1-1
TGTGCCAGCTCCGCCAGGGGGCTGAACTACGAGCAGTACTTC,CASSARGLNYEQYF,TRBV4-2,TRBD1,.,TRBJ2-7
TGTGCCAGCAGCTATGAACTAGCGGGAGGACGCGGGGAGCTGTTTTTT,CASSYELAGGRGELFF,TRBV7-9,TRBD2,.,TRBJ2-2
TGCGCCAGCAGGACCGCCTCTGGAAACACCATATATTTT,CASRTASGNTIYF,TRBV5-1,.,.,TRBJ1-3
TGTGCCTGGAGTGTTGGCGACACTGAAGCTTTCTTT,CAWSVGDTEAFF,TRBV30,.,once,TRBJ1-1
TGTGCCACCTCATGGGGGACAGGGGGAGGCTATGGCTACACCTTC,CATSWGTGGGYGYTF,TRBV19,TRBD1,.,TRBJ1-2
TGTGCCACCAGCAGAGACAGGGGATATGGCTACACCTTC,CATSRDRGYGYTF,TRBV15,.,.,TRBJ1-2
TGCGCCAGCAGCTTGGCCGGCGGGAGAGTCGCAGATACGCAGTATTTT,CASSLAGGRVADTQYF,TRBV5-1,TRBD2,.,TRBJ2-3
TGTGCCAGCAGTTTCCGCAGGGGCCACACCGGGGAGCTGTTTTTT,CASSFRRGHTGELFF,TRBV28,.,.,TRBJ2-2